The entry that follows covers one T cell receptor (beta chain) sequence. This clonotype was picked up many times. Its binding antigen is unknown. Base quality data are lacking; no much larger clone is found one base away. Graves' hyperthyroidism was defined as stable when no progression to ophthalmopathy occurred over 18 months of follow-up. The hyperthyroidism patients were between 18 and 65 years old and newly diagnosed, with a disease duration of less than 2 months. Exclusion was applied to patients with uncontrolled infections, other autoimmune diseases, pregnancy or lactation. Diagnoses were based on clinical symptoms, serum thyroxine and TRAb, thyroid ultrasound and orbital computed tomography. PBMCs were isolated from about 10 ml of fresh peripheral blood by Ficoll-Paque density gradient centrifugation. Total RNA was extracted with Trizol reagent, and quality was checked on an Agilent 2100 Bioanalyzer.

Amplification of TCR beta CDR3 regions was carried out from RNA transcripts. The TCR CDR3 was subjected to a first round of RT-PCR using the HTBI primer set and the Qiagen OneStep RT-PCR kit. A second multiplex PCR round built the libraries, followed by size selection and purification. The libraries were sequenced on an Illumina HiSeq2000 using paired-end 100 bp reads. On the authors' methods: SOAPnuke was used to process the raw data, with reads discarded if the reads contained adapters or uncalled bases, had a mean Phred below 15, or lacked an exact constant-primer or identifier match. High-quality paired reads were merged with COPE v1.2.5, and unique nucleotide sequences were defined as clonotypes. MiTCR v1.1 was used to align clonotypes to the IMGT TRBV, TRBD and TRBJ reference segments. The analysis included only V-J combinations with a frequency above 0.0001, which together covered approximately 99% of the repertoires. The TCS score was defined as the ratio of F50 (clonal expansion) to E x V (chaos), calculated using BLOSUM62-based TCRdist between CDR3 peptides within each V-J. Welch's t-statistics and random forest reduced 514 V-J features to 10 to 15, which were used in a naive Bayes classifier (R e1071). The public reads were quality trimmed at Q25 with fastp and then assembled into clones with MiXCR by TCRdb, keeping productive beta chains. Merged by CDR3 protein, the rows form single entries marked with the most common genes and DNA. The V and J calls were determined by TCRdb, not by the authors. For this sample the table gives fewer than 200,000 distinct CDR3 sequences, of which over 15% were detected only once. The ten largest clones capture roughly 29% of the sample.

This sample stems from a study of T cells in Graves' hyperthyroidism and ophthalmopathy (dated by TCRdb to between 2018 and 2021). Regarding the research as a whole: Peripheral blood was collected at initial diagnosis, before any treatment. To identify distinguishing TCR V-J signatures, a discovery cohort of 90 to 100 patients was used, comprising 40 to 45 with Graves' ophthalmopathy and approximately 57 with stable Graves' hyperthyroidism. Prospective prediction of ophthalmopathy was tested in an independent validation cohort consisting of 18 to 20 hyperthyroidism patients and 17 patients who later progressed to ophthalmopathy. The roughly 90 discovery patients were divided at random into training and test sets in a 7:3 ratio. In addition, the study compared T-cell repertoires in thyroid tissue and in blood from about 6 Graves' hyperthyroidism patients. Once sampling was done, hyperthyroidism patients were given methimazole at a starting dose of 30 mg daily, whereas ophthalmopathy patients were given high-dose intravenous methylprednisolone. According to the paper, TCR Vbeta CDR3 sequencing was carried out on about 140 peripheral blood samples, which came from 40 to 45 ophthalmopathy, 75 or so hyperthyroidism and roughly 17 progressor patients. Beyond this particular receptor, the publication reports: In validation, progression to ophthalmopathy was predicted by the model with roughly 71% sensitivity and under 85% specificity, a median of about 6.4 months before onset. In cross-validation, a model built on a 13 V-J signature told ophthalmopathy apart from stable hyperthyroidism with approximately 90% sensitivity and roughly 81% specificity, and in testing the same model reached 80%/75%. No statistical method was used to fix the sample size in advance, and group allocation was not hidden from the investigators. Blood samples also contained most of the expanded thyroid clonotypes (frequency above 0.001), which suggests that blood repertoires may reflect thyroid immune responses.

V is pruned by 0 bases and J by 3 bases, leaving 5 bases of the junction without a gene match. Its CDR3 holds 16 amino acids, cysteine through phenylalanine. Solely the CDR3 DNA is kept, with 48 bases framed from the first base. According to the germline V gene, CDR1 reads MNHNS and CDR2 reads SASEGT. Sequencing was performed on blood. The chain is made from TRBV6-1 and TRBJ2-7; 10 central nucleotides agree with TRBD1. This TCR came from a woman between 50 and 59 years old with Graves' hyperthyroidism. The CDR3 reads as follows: CASSEAQGTGVYEQYF. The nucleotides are TGTGCCAGCAGTGAAGCGCAGGGGACAGGGGTCTACGAGCAGTACTTC.